This TCR beta chain was profiled in a study of T cell repertoires in aging, cancer and after chemotherapy. A mixed TRB-A/B primer pool amplified rearranged TRB by multiplex touch-down PCR. From the multiplex PCR reads, TCRdb called clonotypes with MiXCR, one entry per CDR3 protein. This sample yields a few thousand distinct CDR3 sequences, of which 20% to 25% are seen a single time; about 12% belongs to the top ten. This CDR3 spans 16 amino acids. Germline V gene data show CDR1 as LNHDA and CDR2 as SQIVND (reference sequence). The ends lost 3 bases at V and 0 bases at J; junction bases unmatched: 6. Peripheral blood genomic DNA, not sorted cells or RNA, was the template.

This clonotype was obtained from a human donor with a solid tumor. Sequencing was carried out using blood. The V call is TRBV19, the J call TRBJ1-2; TRBD1 matches at 8 bases. CDR3 DNA: TGTGCCAGTAGTATCCGTTGGGGACAGGCTAACTATGGCTACACCTTC. It translates to CASSIRWGQANYGYTF.